This record concerns one T cell receptor beta chain sequence. Its antigen is not identified. The CDR3 extends over 13 amino acids. Germline CDR1 SGHVS, CDR2 FNYEAQ. V was trimmed by 2 bases and J by 7 bases, leaving 9 bases between them. This sample was taken from a study of neurological immune-mediated disorders. Whole-study findings and limits: Private repertoires in all groups were suggested by the finding that expanded clones across subjects shared no CDR3 amino acid sequences.

5'RACE generated cDNA with 10-nucleotide random UMIs. TCRdb analysed the 5' RACE reads with MiXCR anew, one entry per CDR3 protein. The sample includes tens of thousands of distinct CDR3 sequences, about 9% of them seen just once. PBMCs numbering 2 million and stored at -80 C yielded the unsorted libraries. The sample consisted of PBMCs. The chain links TRBV7-6 to TRBJ2-1; unclear D gene. The receptor's source is a man between 50 and 59 years old in good health. For the CDR3, the DNA is TGTGCCAGCAGCTTACGTTTGGGGAATGAGCAGTTCTTC. Translating it yields CASSLRLGNEQFF.